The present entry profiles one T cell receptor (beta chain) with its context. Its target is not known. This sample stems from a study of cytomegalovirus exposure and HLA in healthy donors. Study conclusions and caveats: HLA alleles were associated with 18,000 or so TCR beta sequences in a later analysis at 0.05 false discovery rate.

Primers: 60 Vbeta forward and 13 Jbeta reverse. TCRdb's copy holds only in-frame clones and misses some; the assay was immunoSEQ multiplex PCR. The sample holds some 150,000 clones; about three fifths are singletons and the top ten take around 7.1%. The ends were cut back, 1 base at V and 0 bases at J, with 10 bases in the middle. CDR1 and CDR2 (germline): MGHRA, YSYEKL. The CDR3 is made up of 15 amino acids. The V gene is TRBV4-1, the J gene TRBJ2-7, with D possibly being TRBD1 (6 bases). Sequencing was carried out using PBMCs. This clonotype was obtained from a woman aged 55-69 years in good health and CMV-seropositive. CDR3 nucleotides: TGCGCCAGCAGCCAAGTTGGGGACACCTCCTACGAGCAGTACTTC. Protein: CASSQVGDTSYEQYF.